Here is one T cell receptor (beta chain) with its context. The clone's antigen remains unknown. Nothing much larger sits one base from this clone, and base qualities are not available. The data were obtained in a study of T cell clonotyping in hematopoietic cell transplantation (dated by TCRdb to the early 2020s). Describing the broader study: A total of about 140 blood samples were gathered in the study from roughly 37 consecutive transplant recipients along with their related donors. Patient recruitment ran from 2015 to early 2017, and follow-up continued until September 2020 or death. General findings and caveats noted by the study authors: The sample size was limited and the cells went unsorted, which meant the CD4 and CD8 repertoire contributions could not be told apart. Recipient repertoires showed only a small fraction of overlap with donor repertoires, and over 97% appeared de novo at the given depth. A decrease in recipient TCR diversity was observed after transplant, and a progressive increase in pathologically expanded clonotypes was seen from day 30 to day 180. Donor and pretransplant recipient Inverse Simpson Index values predicted broader posttransplant TCR repertoire diversity.

With the immunoSEQ assay, which is a bias-controlled multiplex PCR relying on V- and J-specific primers, TCR beta CDR3 regions were amplified from genomic DNA. A second PCR step added a proprietary barcode and Illumina adapter sequences to the CDR3 amplicons. An Illumina MiSeq instrument was used for sequencing of the CDR3 libraries. Per the original workflow: immunoSEQ Analyzer 3.0 was used for export and quality control, with R Bioconductor and Immunarch used for downstream analyses. Only productive rearrangements in the normalized downsampled data set were used to calculate repertoire metrics. In the normalized cohort, clonotypes with more than 5 templates were defined as pathologically expanded. The Inverse Simpson Index served as the measure of repertoire diversity. To capture all clonotypes, CMV-specificity analyses were performed on the non-normalized data set. Drawn from immuneACCESS, this table holds only the in-frame rearrangements with V and J called that TCRdb kept. Clones are partly lost; checked studies trace under half to an unresolved V gene and leave the rest unexplained. The D gene and trimming were derived from the DNA, and the V and J assignments and clone size from that table. This sample is represented by about 41,000 clones; 95% of them were singletons. The top ten clonotypes cover 0.85% to 1% of the sample.

Blood samples for TCR beta sequencing were given by related transplant donors. Using Nuclei Lysis Solution, genomic DNA was extracted from unfractionated peripheral blood mononuclear cells that were either fresh or cryopreserved. V is pruned by 4 bases and J by 4 bases, leaving 3 bases of the junction without a gene match. In the germline V gene, CDR1 corresponds to MNHNS and CDR2 to SASEGT. CDR3 length: 14 amino acids, cysteine to phenylalanine. Of all the DNA, just the CDR3 is kept, 42 bases in frame from base 1. Sequenced: peripheral blood mononuclear cells. The TCR comes from a man aged 30-40 years in good health. Some clones in this sample may be carry-over from other donors' samples. The chain links TRBV6-1 with TRBJ2-7; 11 of the junction bases match TRBD1. This receptor has the CDR3 CASSARDRGYEQYF. In nucleotides, the sequence is TGTGCCAGCAGTGCCCGGGACAGGGGGTACGAGCAGTACTTC.